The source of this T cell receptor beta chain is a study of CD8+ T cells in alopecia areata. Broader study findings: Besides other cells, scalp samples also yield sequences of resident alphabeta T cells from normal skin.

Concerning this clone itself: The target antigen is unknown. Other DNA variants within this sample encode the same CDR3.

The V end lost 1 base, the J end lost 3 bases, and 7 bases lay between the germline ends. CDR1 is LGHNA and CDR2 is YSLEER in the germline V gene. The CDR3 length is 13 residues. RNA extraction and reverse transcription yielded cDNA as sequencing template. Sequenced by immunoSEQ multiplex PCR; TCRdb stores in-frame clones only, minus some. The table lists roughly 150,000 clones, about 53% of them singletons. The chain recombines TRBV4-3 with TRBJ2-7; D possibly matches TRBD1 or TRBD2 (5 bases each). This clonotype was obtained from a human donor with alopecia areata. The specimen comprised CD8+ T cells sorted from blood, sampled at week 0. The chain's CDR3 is CASSQGDGYEQYF. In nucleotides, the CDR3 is TGCGCCAGCAGCCAAGGGGACGGCTACGAGCAGTACTTC.